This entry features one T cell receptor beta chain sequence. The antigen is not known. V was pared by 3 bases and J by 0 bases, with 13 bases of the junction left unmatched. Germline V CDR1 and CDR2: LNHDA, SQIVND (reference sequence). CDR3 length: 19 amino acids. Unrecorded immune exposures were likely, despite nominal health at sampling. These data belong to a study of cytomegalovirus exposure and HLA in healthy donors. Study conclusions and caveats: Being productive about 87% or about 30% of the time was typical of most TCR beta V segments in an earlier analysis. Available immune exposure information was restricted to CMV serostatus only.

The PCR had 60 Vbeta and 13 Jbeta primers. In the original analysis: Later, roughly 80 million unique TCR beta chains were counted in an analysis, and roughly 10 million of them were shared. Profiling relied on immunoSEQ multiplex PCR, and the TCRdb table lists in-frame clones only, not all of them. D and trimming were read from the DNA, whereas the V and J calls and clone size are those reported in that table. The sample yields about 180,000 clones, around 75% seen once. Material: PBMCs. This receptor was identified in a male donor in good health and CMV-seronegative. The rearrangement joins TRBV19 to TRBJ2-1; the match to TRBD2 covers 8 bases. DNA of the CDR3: TGTGCCAGTAGTATTCGGGGGGGCGGGGCCTACGACTCCTACAATGAGCAGTTCTTC. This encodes CASSIRGGGAYDSYNEQFF. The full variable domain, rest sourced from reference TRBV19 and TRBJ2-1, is DGGITQSPKYLFRKEGQNVTLSCEQNLNHDAMYWYRQDPGQGLRLIYYSQIVNDFQKGDIAEGYSVSREKKESFPLTVTSAQKNPTAFYLCASSIRGGGAYDSYNEQFFGPGTRLTVL.